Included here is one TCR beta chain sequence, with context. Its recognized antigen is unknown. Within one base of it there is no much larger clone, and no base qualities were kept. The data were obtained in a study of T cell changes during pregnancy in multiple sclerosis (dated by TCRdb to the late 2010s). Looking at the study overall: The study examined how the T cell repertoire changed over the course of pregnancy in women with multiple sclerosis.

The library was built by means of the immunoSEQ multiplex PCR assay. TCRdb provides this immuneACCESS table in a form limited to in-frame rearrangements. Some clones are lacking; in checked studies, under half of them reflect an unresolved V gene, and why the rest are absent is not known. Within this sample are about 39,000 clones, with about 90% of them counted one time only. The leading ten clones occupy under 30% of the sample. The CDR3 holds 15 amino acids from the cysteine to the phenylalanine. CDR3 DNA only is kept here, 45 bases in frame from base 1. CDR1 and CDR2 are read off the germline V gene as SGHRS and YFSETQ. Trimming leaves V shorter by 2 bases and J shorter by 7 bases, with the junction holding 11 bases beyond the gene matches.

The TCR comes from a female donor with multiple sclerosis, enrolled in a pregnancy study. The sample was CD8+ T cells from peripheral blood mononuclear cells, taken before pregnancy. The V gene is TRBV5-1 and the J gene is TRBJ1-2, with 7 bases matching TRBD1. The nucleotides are TGCGCCAGCAGCTTTGCTGGACAGGAGGAACTTGGCTACACCTTC. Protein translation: CASSFAGQEELGYTF.